A single sample is the source of the 30 T cell receptor beta chains below, sequenced in a study of metastatic and nonmetastatic thyroid tumors (dated by TCRdb to 2018 to 2020). Library method: PCR. TCRdb names Illumina HiSeq 4000 as the instrument used. In-frame beta chains were kept once TCRdb had trimmed the public reads at Q25 with fastp and called clones with MiXCR. This sample has about 40,000 clones in its table, and around 17% of those were observed once. The ten biggest clones cover around a tenth of the sample. No patient had received any treatment before thyroid surgery. Sequenced material: tumor tissue. Receptors were obtained from a female donor with papillary thyroid cancer or a benign thyroid nodule (not recorded which). Some clones in this sample may be carry-over from other donors' samples.

This clone was observed at least ten times. The chain joins TRBV5-5 to TRBJ2-7, with D perhaps assigned TRBD1 or TRBD2 (5 bases each). CDR1 and CDR2 (germline): SGHKS, YYEKEE (reference sequence). Trimming stripped 3 bases from V and 5 bases from J, with 12 bases between. The CDR3 spans 13 residues. The CDR3 region is CASSSTRGHEQYF. In DNA, the CDR3 is TGTGCCAGCAGCTCGACCCGGGGCCACGAGCAGTACTTC.

This clone was observed a handful of times. The chain joins TRBV30 to TRBJ2-7, with no clear D. The CDR3 spans 13 residues. Per germline, CDR1 GTSNPN and CDR2 SVGIG (reference sequence). Trimming cost V 0 bases and J 3 bases, with 9 bases left between them. CDR3 in amino acids: CAWSVTAHYEQYF. The CDR3 DNA reads as TGTGCCTGGAGTGTAACAGCCCACTACGAGCAGTACTTC.

The chain joins TRBV5-1 to TRBJ2-7; 7 nucleotides line up with TRBD1. The CDR3 has 12 amino acids. Looked up from germline, CDR1 is SGHRS and CDR2 is YFSETQ. V lost 2 bases, J lost 6 bases, and 2 bases stayed unmatched. CDR3 residues: CASSFEGAEQYF. Here the CDR3 DNA reads TGCGCCAGCAGCTTTGAGGGGGCCGAGCAGTACTTC.

This clone was detected once. The chain links TRBV11-2 to TRBJ2-7, with 11 bases that match TRBD2. The germline gives CDR1 SGHAT, CDR2 FQNNGV. There are 14 residues in the CDR3. V lost 2 bases and J lost 6; bases outside the gene matches: 3. The CDR3 nucleotides are TGTGCCAGCAGCTTAACTAGCGGGAGTGGCGAGCAGTACTTC. As protein: CASSLTSGSGEQYF.

V gene TRBV7-8 combines with J gene TRBJ1-2; D perhaps matches TRBD1 (6 bases). Per germline, CDR1 SGHVS and CDR2 FQNEAQ. The V end lost 7 bases, the J end lost 0 bases, and 12 bases lay between the germline ends. The CDR3 has 14 amino acids. In DNA form, the CDR3 reads TGTGCCAGCATACAGGGAGTCCCTAACTATGGCTACACCTTC. Translating it yields CASIQGVPNYGYTF.

Ten or more counts support this clone. This chain connects TRBV2 to TRBJ1-2; 7 nucleotides align to TRBD1. Germline CDR1 and CDR2: SNHLY and FYNNEI. The CDR3 is made up of 12 amino acids. The ends lost 9 bases at V and 4 bases at J; junction bases unmatched: 5. DNA of the CDR3: TGTGCCAGACAGGGGCGAACCTATGGCTACACCTTC. Translation: CARQGRTYGYTF.

This clone was counted at least ten times. The genes are TRBV24-1 and TRBJ1-5, with 7 bases fitting TRBD1. Germline V gives CDR1 KGHDR, CDR2 SFDVKD. The CDR3 extends over 14 amino acids. Trimming took 7 bases from V and 4 from J; bases not matched to a gene: 6. The CDR3 region is CATSDRERNQPQHF. The CDR3 DNA reads TGTGCCACCAGCGACAGGGAACGGAATCAGCCCCAGCATTTT.

On this clone itself: A much larger clone lies one base from this, so it may be a read error. The chain employs TRBV11-1 and TRBJ1-2; D is possibly TRBD1 (6 bases). The germline V gene has CDR1 SGHAT and CDR2 FQDESV (reference sequence). This CDR3 region has 16 residues. CDR3 DNA sequence: TGTGCCAGCAGCCATGAGTCCGGGGGCGCGATCTATGTCTACACCTTC. It is translated as CASSHESGGAIYVYTF.

This clone was detected ten times or more. Written as DNA, the CDR3 is TGTGCCAGCAGCCCCCAGGTAGGAGACTCCTATGGCTACACCTTC. Its protein product is CASSPQVGDSYGYTF. This chain connects TRBV5-5 to TRBJ1-2; D is unclear. This CDR3 contains 15 residues. From germline, CDR1 is SGHKS and CDR2 YYEKEE (reference sequence). Between the trimmed V and J ends, which lost 4 bases and 4 bases, there was a span of 17 bases.

In this sample, this clone turned up many times. Given a much more abundant clone one base away, this may be a read error. At the DNA level, this CDR3 is encoded by other sequences in the same sample as well. The genes are TRBV6-1 and TRBJ2-1; weak D call: TRBD1 (6 bases). CDR3 length equals 12 residues. Trimming took off 4 bases at V and 16 bases at J, with 17 bases between the two ends. CDR1 and CDR2 from the germline V gene are MNHNS and SASEGT. CDR3 region: CASSAKGQKEFF. The CDR3 nucleotides are TGTGCCAGCAGTGCCAAAGGACAGAAGGAATTCTTC.

In its sample, this clone was seen many times. The V and J genes are TRBV5-8 and TRBJ2-5; D not resolved. V lost 4 bases and J 1 base, leaving 8 bases between the germline ends. Germline-derived CDR1 and CDR2 are SGHTS and YDEGEE. This CDR3 is 13 amino acids long. The CDR3 reads CASSRWVQETQYF. The CDR3 bases are TGTGCCAGCAGCCGGTGGGTCCAAGAGACCCAGTACTTC.

This clone has at least ten counts. The chain links TRBV7-9 to TRBJ2-3; no firm D call. CDR1 SEHNR and CDR2 FQNEAQ come from the germline V gene (reference sequence). CDR3 length equals 15 residues. V was pared by 4 bases and J by 4 bases, with 15 bases between. CDR3 DNA sequence: TGTGCCAGCAGCTACACTCCCACTACACCAGATACGCAGTATTTT. Residues: CASSYTPTTPDTQYF.

This clone was counted many times. J is TRBJ1-6 and V is TRBV20-1, with 7 positions matching TRBD1. This CDR3 spans 14 amino acids. V lost 5 bases, J lost 5 bases, and 6 bases stayed unmatched. Germline CDR1 and CDR2: DFQATT and SNEGSKA (reference sequence). The CDR3 loop is CSAPRDSHNSPLHF. As DNA, the CDR3 is TGCAGTGCTCCTCGGGACAGCCATAATTCACCCCTCCACTTT.

This clone has ten or more counts. This chain connects TRBV5-4 to TRBJ2-1, with 7 bases fitting TRBD2. J lost 4 bases, V lost 4 bases, and 8 bases had no gene match. Germline CDR1 SGHNT, CDR2 YYREEE (reference sequence). The CDR3 runs to 15 residues. This CDR3 is CASSQRLAVYNEQFF. As DNA, the CDR3 is TGTGCCAGCAGCCAGAGACTAGCAGTGTACAATGAGCAGTTCTTC.

This clone has ten or more counts. The rearrangement uses TRBV10-1 and TRBJ2-5; 7 nucleotides match TRBD1. CDR3 size: 13 residues. V dropped 3 bases and J dropped 2; count of bases not matched to a gene: 0. CDR1 WNHNN and CDR2 SYGVQD come from the germline V gene (reference sequence). The CDR3: CASSDRGQETQYF. In nucleotides, the CDR3 is TGCGCCAGCAGTGACAGGGGGCAAGAGACCCAGTACTTC.

There are many counts of this clone. The CDR3 is CSVVDRGLADTQYF. CDR3 nucleotides: TGCAGCGTGGTGGACAGGGGGCTAGCGGATACGCAGTATTTT. J is TRBJ2-3 and V is TRBV29-1; TRBD1 aligns across 11 bases. CDR3 length: 14 amino acids. Germline lookup yields CDR1 SQVTM and CDR2 ANQGSEA. With V trimmed by 6 bases and J by 6 bases, 8 bases remained unmatched.

CDR3 residues: CASSLVSYNEQFF. CDR3 nucleotides: TGTGCCAGCAGCTTAGTCTCCTACAATGAGCAGTTCTTC. The chain uses TRBV9 and TRBJ2-1; unclear D gene. From germline, CDR1 is SGDLS and CDR2 YYNGEE. V lost 4 bases, J lost 0 bases, and 5 bases lay in between. CDR3 length: 13 residues.

By share, this clone ranks as medium-sized. The DNA of the CDR3 is TGTGCCAGTAGTATAGCAAACAATGAGCAGTTCTTC. It codes for CASSIANNEQFF. The chain carries TRBV19 and TRBJ2-1; D is unclear. With 1 base removed from V and 5 bases from J, the gap between germline ends came to 3 bases. Germline assignment: CDR1 LNHDA and CDR2 SQIVND (reference sequence). This CDR3 has 12 residues. Based on the CDR3 plus reference TRBV19 and TRBJ2-1, the full variable domain is DGGITQSPKYLFRKEGQNVTLSCEQNLNHDAMYWYRQDPGQGLRLIYYSQIVNDFQKGDIAEGYSVSREKKESFPLTVTSAQKNPTAFYLCASSIANNEQFFGPGTRLTVL.

This clone was observed a few times. Possible read error: a much larger clone is one base away. This chain connects TRBV2 to TRBJ2-7; TRBD2 matches at 13 bases. Germline V gene sequence: CDR1 SNHLY, CDR2 FYNNEI. The CDR3 is 17 residues long. V trimming: 5 bases; J trimming: 4 bases; junction bases outside the gene matches: 11. The CDR3: CASSSVAWTSGSYEQYF. In DNA form, the CDR3 reads TGTGCCAGCAGTTCTGTGGCCTGGACTAGCGGGAGTTACGAGCAGTACTTC. Based on the CDR3 plus reference TRBV2 and TRBJ2-7, the full variable domain is EPEVTQTPSHQVTQMGQEVILRCVPISNHLYFYWYRQILGQKVEFLVSFYNNEISEKSEIFDDQFSVERPDGSNFTLKIRSTKLEDSAMYFCASSSVAWTSGSYEQYFGPGTRLTVT.

Many counts were recorded for this clone. The V and J genes are TRBV19 and TRBJ1-5, with D perhaps TRBD1 (5 bases). Germline V lookup: CDR1 LNHDA, CDR2 SQIVND (reference sequence). The CDR3 consists of 16 residues. The V gene lost 0 bases and the J gene lost 6 bases, with 15 bases spanning the gap. CDR3 amino acids: CASSIDHWDSGQPQHF. CDR3 nucleotide sequence: TGTGCCAGTAGTATAGATCATTGGGACTCGGGTCAGCCCCAGCATTTT.

This clone is categorized as medium-sized. V and J are TRBV27 and TRBJ2-7; 7 bases line up with TRBD2. The CDR3 covers 14 residues. Trimming cost V 6 bases and J 1 base; bases outside gene matches: 6. Germline values: CDR1 MNHEY, CDR2 SMNVEV (reference sequence). The CDR3 sequence: CASSMRERSYEQYF. CDR3 nucleotides: TGTGCCAGCAGCATGCGGGAGAGGTCCTACGAGCAGTACTTC.

This clone has at least ten counts. Given a much more abundant clone one base away, this may be a read error. The rearrangement joins TRBV20-1 to TRBJ2-1; D perhaps matches TRBD1 (6 bases). V was cut by 1 base and J by 1 base, with 11 bases left in between. CDR1 is DFQATT, CDR2 SNEGSKA, per germline (reference sequence). The CDR3 runs to 15 residues. Written as DNA, the CDR3 is TGCAGTGCTAGAGGTGGCAGGGGTTCCTACAATGAGCAGTTCTTC. This encodes CSARGGRGSYNEQFF.

This clone appeared many times. The J gene is TRBJ1-4, the V gene TRBV30; no reliable D call. The CDR3 covers 11 residues. The V end was cut by 1 base, the J end by 8 bases, with 5 bases between. Germline CDR1 is GTSNPN and CDR2 is SVGIG (reference sequence). Written as DNA, the CDR3 is TGTGCCTGGAGTGAGTACGAAAAACTGTTTTTT. Protein product: CAWSEYEKLFF.

This clone was counted at least ten times. V is TRBV4-3 and J is TRBJ2-1, with D maybe TRBD2 (5 bases). Germline-derived CDR1 and CDR2 are LGHNA and YSLEER. V was shortened by 0 bases and J by 0 bases, with 9 bases between the two germline ends. The CDR3 sequence is 16 residues long. CDR3 sequence (DNA): TGCGCCAGCAGCCAAGATTTCGGACTCTCCTACAATGAGCAGTTCTTC. Residues: CASSQDFGLSYNEQFF.

Comment on this clone: This CDR3 is also generated by other DNA sequences in the sample. This chain links TRBV11-2 with TRBJ2-5; no clear D gene. CDR1 and CDR2 (germline): SGHAT, FQNNGV. The V end was cut by 1 base, the J end by 5 bases, with 17 bases between. This CDR3 spans 16 amino acids. The DNA of the CDR3 is TGTGCCAGCAGCTTAGTTCTGGGCGGTCAGGTGGAGACCCAGTACTTC. Its translation is CASSLVLGGQVETQYF.

This clone was counted ten times or more. DNA of the CDR3: TGTGCCTGGAGTTTTTGGGACAGGGGAACAGATACGCAGTATTTT. This translates into CAWSFWDRGTDTQYF. The chain links TRBV30 to TRBJ2-3; 10 bases line up with TRBD1. The CDR3 extends over 15 amino acids. CDR1 and CDR2 from the germline V gene are GTSNPN and SVGIG (reference sequence). With 2 bases clipped from V and 3 bases from J, the junction kept 5 bases outside the gene matches.

On this clone: One junction end does not reproduce the germline sequence, and a read error may be involved. The sample holds other DNA sequences that translate to the same CDR3. The J gene is TRBJ2-2, the V gene TRBV5-1, with 7 nucleotides matching TRBD2. There are 14 residues in the CDR3. In germline, CDR1 is SGHRS, CDR2 YFSETQ. The CDR3 loop is CASRRSGKPGELFF. The CDR3 nucleotides read TGCGCCAGTAGGCGAAGCGGGAAACCCGGTGAGCTGTTTTTT.

This clone showed up many times. This chain links TRBV3-1 with TRBJ2-1; 9 positions match TRBD1. From germline, CDR1 is LGHDT and CDR2 YNNKEL (reference sequence). With V trimmed by 4 bases and J by 7 bases, 8 bases remained unmatched. The CDR3 extends over 15 amino acids. DNA of the CDR3: TGTGCCAGCAGCCGTGGGACAGGGACGAGGAATGAGCAGTTCTTC. This gives the protein CASSRGTGTRNEQFF.

This clone was observed at least ten times. For the CDR3, the DNA is TGCAGTGCAGGGACAGGGTTTGTCGGGGAGCTGTTTTTT. It specifies CSAGTGFVGELFF. The chain employs TRBV20-1 and TRBJ2-2, with 9 bases aligning to TRBD1. V was clipped by 6 bases and J by 7 bases; unmatched bases: 6. The CDR3 length is 13 residues. Per the germline V gene, CDR1 is DFQATT and CDR2 is SNEGSKA (reference sequence).

This clone showed up just a few times. At one end, the junction sequence differs from germline, possibly due to a read error. The DNA for the CDR3 is TGTGCCATCAGCGCAGCATCCGGGTCTGGAGAGACCCAGTACTTC. As protein: CAISAASGSGETQYF. V and J are TRBV9 and TRBJ2-5; D is unclear. Germline V lookup: CDR1 SGDLS, CDR2 YYNGEE. The CDR3 consists of 15 residues.